This TCR beta chain comes out of a study of cytomegalovirus exposure and HLA in healthy donors. Study outcomes and limitations: In an earlier analysis, about 90% or about 30%: the productive usage of most TCR beta V segments. Follow-up analysis later connected one missense variant in DCLRE1C with trimming of TCR beta V- and J-genes. The study had only CMV serostatus as immune exposure information.

Turning to this clone: Its antigen is as yet unknown.

With V trimmed by 7 bases and J by 0 bases, 9 bases remained unmatched. Looked up from germline, CDR1 is WSHSY and CDR2 is SAAADI. The length of the CDR3 is 16 residues. Healthy bone marrow donors made up the donors. 60 Vbeta and 13 Jbeta primers were used in PCR. Data came from immunoSEQ multiplex PCR; TCRdb stores just in-frame clones and leaves some out. The data show 110,000 or so clones, approximately 83% seen once. The TCR comes from a young woman in good health and CMV-seronegative. Material: PBMCs. The J gene is TRBJ1-3, the V gene TRBV10-2; 7 bases are shared with TRBD1. In DNA, the CDR3 is TGCGCCAGCAATAGACAGGGCTATGGCTCTGGAAACACCATATATTTT. This translates into CASNRQGYGSGNTIYF.